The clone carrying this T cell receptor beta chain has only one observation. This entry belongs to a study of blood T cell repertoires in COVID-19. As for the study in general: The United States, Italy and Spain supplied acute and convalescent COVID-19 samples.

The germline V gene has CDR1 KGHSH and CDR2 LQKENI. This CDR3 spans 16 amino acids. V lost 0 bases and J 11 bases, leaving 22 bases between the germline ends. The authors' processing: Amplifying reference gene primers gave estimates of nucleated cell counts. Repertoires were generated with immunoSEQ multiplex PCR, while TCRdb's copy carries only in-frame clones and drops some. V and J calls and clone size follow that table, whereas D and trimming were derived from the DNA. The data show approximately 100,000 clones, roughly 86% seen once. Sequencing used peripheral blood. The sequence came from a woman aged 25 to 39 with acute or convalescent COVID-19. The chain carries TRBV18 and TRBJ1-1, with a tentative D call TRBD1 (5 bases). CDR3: CASSPPQRQGGFEAFF. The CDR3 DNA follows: TGTGCCAGCTCACCACCTCAACGCCAGGGAGGATTCGAGGCTTTCTTT.